The sequence of this TCR beta chain was determined in a study of cytomegalovirus exposure and HLA in healthy donors (dated by TCRdb to 2016 to 2017). Describing the broader study: An earlier analysis of some 600 of the donors reported roughly 300 Gb of sequence data and around 110 million unique TCR beta sequences obtained from 180 million or so T cells. An early release covering approximately 600 HLA-typed donors comprised approximately 300 gigabases of sequencing data and 85 million or so unique TCR sequences. Among the roughly 380 genotyped donors, around 79% belonged to the genetic ancestry cluster associated with self-reported Caucasian donors. The aim of the study was to test whether cataloging public T cell receptors could identify signatures of past pathogen exposure. The study profiled the T cell repertoires of 500 to 800 subjects by immunosequencing and related them to cytomegalovirus serostatus. Besides the first cohort of some 670 subjects, a separate validation cohort made up of 95 to 150 different subjects was used. To predict cytomegalovirus infection status, the study combined high-throughput TCR immunosequencing, statistical association of individual TCRs with disease status, and machine learning. A later analysis re-analyzed previously published TCR beta repertoires from 500 to 700 donors and added high-resolution HLA genotyping to study TCR occurrence patterns. In the later analysis, no new phenotypic data were used to find candidate immune exposures; instead, reliance was placed on TCR beta sequences and their occurrence across donors. In an earlier analysis of roughly 600 of the donors, high-throughput TCR beta sequencing was used to judge whether each TCR beta V gene segment behaved as functional or pseudogenic. Donor age, sex, ethnicity and CMV serostatus were compiled together with the repertoire data. A later genetic analysis used genome-wide SNP genotypes for about 65% of the 666 donors, treating that subset as a discovery cohort. Every discovery cohort repertoire had been produced on one sequencing platform. HLA typing included class I and class II loci at four-digit resolution. The number of donors typed differed by locus, with 629-630 for A, B, C, DRB1 and DQB1, about 500 for DQA1, 600 to 610 for DPA1, and around 450 for DPB1. Roughly five DR-DQ haplotypes were handled as single units for association and clustering, since linkage in the cohort was strong. Among roughly 370 genotyped donors of the cohort, an average of around 240,000 unique TCR beta nucleotide sequences were sequenced per donor, about a sixth of them non-productive.

The cohort consisted of 650 to 700 healthy bone marrow donors. Cohort members were all nominally healthy when sampled, although unrecorded immune exposures were likely present. The donor tested CMV seronegative, placing the donor among the approximately 400 seronegative members of the cohort. Every donor gave a peripheral blood sample, and the peripheral blood mononuclear cells from that sample were used for TCR beta sequencing. Genomic DNA extraction from the blood cell samples was performed with the Qiagen DNeasy Blood Extraction Kit. Concerning this clone itself: Its antigen specificity is not known. Base qualities are not provided; no much larger clone lies one nucleotide away.

To prepare the library, the immunoSEQ multiplex PCR assay was applied. For the multiplex PCR, a mixture combining 60 forward primers for TCR Vbeta segments and 13 reverse primers for TCR Jbeta segments was used. The CDR3 region of rearranged TCR beta genes was amplified from genomic DNA with a multiplex PCR assay. The Illumina HiSeq System was used to sequence the amplified TCR beta libraries as 87-base-pair reads. In the source study's methods: In a later analysis, tens of millions of unique TCR beta chains were counted across the 650 to 750 repertoires, and roughly 11 million of these chains were shared by at least two donors. A nearest-neighbor algorithm error-corrected the raw reads and collapsed the reads into unique sequences, merging closely related sequences to remove PCR and sequencing errors. To assign V, D and J gene segments, CDR3 sequences were aligned to IMGT reference sequences. For a sequence to be retained, at least a six-nucleotide match to both a V gene segment and a J gene segment was required. A rearrangement counted as productive if the CDR3 had no stop codons and remained in frame with V and J, and every other rearrangement counted as non-productive. Following IMGT convention, CDR3 was defined as the stretch from the second conserved V-encoded cysteine up to the conserved J-encoded phenylalanine. The earlier analysis of some 580 of the donors excluded any sequence lacking an unambiguous match to a single V gene segment. In an earlier analysis of some 590 of the donors, V segments were called functional above 56.7% productive rearrangements and were called segregating when the between-donor standard deviation exceeded 5%. A statistical classification framework was built for diagnosing cytomegalovirus status from the catalog of TCR beta chain sequences. A later analysis assigned V and J genes by comparing TCR nucleotide sequences with IMGT/GENE-DB human TR gene sequences. A later analysis assigned CDR3 sequences and most-parsimonious VDJ recombination scenarios with the TCRdist pipeline. In a later analysis, every TCR beta chain was defined by the combination of its CDR3 amino acid sequence and its V-gene family, and reads without a unique V-gene family were dropped. In a later analysis, approximately 590 highly shared, low-generation-probability nucleotide sequences were removed to address suspected cross-contamination and a sequencing artifact. For each public chain, a later analysis derived a clonal expansion index from normalized ranks of inferred template counts within each repertoire. Generation probabilities in a later analysis came from a VDJ recombination model fitted to out-of-frame rearrangements, and those results were checked against IGoR. Hypergeometric tests were used in a later analysis to score TCR-TCR, TCR-HLA and TCR-CMV co-occurrence, with a repertoire-size bias correction applied to the TCR pairs. A later analysis estimated false discovery rates by permuting HLA or CMV assignments 20 times. In a later analysis, co-occurring TCRs were grouped with DBSCAN, and TCRdist sequence similarity was added when clustering was performed within HLA-allele-positive subsets. Repertoires with fewer than 30,000 or more than 120,000 public chains were left out of co-occurrence clustering, as were about five repertoires with anomalous nucleotide sharing. The clones in this table, taken by TCRdb from immuneACCESS, are in-frame only. Not every clone is retained; where verified, under half of the shortfall comes from an unresolved V gene, and the cause of the rest is unknown. V, J and clone size reflect that table, while D and trimming were determined from the DNA. For this sample the table gives 110,000 to 150,000 clones, of which roughly 73% were detected only once. In total, the top ten clones hold 1% to 1.5% of the sample.

Germline trimming amounts to 8 bases on V and 3 bases on J, with 3 as the count of junction bases outside the gene matches. The germline V gene (reference sequence) gives CDR1 as SEHNR and CDR2 as FQNEAQ. The CDR3 goes from the cysteine to the phenylalanine over 14 residues. This entry keeps only the CDR3 DNA: 42 bases, framed from base 1. What the authors observed across the whole study: In a later analysis, several top co-occurrence clusters were reported to appear linked to parvovirus B19, influenza, CMV and Epstein-Barr virus. Immune exposure information for the cohort was limited to CMV serostatus. The study gave a list of more than 150 TCR beta chains associated with cytomegalovirus. Cytomegalovirus status was reported to be diagnosed by the classifier with high specificity and sensitivity in both the original and validation cohorts. V-gene and J-gene trimming of TCR beta chains was associated with a missense DCLRE1C variant in a later genetic analysis, and the association was replicated in an independent cohort. In this cohort, only TCR beta chains were sequenced, and detectable features were limited by the absence of alpha or paired-chain data. In a later analysis, around 17,000 TCR beta sequences were associated with specific HLA alleles at a false discovery rate of 0.05. A further reported finding was that TCR beta sequences accurately predicted the HLA-A and HLA-B alleles for most subjects in the first cohort. In a later analysis, the rate of TCR association differed among HLA loci, with DRB1 alleles having the most associated TCRs and HLA-C alleles having the fewest. In a later analysis, HLA-associated TCR beta chains were found to be more clonally expanded and to have lower generation probabilities than equally common non-associated chains. Over 15 rarely observed V segments, including chromosome 9 orphons, were excluded from the earlier analysis of some 590 of the donors because counts were too low. Because some donors lacked HLA typing at each locus, the association tests relied only on the typed subset. When HLA alleles, especially DR and DQ, strongly co-occurred, attributing TCR associations to individual alleles was difficult. It was suggested by the authors that the approach could potentially be generalized to other disease states and immunological phenotypes. The 87-base-pair reads could not distinguish some IMGT-functional V segments, including TRBV6-2 and TRBV6-3, so those segments were excluded. Linkage disequilibrium might explain the correlated functional status among segregating V segments, but an unknown experimental factor could not be ruled out. The presence/absence analyses assumed that sequencing depth was roughly uniform across donors, and that assumption may not be true. Across donors, most TCR sequences were observed very rarely, whereas some public TCRs were present in many individuals. According to a later genetic analysis, donors in an Asian-associated ancestry cluster had fewer N-insertions in productive TCRs than the approximately 700-donor mean. In an earlier analysis of more than 450 of the donors, most TCR beta V segments were observed in productive rearrangements about 90% or about 30% of the time, broadly matching IMGT annotations. The sequencing pipeline was judged likely to have produced a cluster of highly shared sequence variants as a technical artifact. Most CMV-associated TCR beta chains appeared to be HLA-restricted in a later analysis, and the HLA associations seemed to be driven largely by CMV exposure. In vitro tests confirmed that a few of the cytomegalovirus-associated TCR beta chains recognize cytomegalovirus antigens.

The sample was PBMCs. The source is a woman aged 40 to 50 in good health and CMV-seronegative. The chain is made from TRBV7-9 and TRBJ2-1, and 11 bases in between align with TRBD2. The CDR3 protein sequence reads: CASSTSGGYNEQFF. The bases read TGTGCCAGCTCAACTAGCGGGGGCTACAATGAGCAGTTCTTC.